Listed below are T cell receptor beta chains from one sample, sequenced in a study of shared clonotypes between healthy human individuals. Repertoires were generated with immunoSEQ multiplex PCR, while TCRdb's copy carries only in-frame clones and drops some. Among around 510,000 clones, approximately 94% were seen once, and the ten largest hold 0.064%. Sequenced material: naive CD4+ T cells sorted from blood. The source is a woman younger than 45 in good health. The CDR3 runs from the conserved cysteine through the conserved F or W. Fields, in order: V gene, J gene, CDR3 length, CDR3 protein.

V: TRBV28
J: TRBJ2-7
length: 15
CDR3: CASSSGTGISYEQYF

V: TRBV5-6
J: TRBJ1-2
length: 16
CDR3: CASSSNVGGPFYGYTF

V: TRBV6-6
J: TRBJ1-1
length: 15
CDR3: CASSYSGRDRTEAFF

V: TRBV19
J: TRBJ1-5
length: 14
CDR3: CASSIGGTAQPQHF

V: TRBV28
J: TRBJ2-7
length: 16
CDR3: CASSPRGAGPSYEQYF

V: TRBV19
J: NA
length: 12
CDR3: CASSRLQGEQYF

V: TRBV4-1
J: TRBJ2-7
length: 19
CDR3: CASSHQLLKPGTSVNEQYF

V: TRBV10-1
J: TRBJ2-3
length: 13
CDR3: CASSEAGSDTQYF

V: TRBV30
J: TRBJ1-3
length: 14
CDR3: CAWSRGLDGNTIYF

V: TRBV5-8
J: TRBJ1-2
length: 15
CDR3: CASSLARTGGYGYTF

V: TRBV11-3
J: TRBJ2-1
length: 17
CDR3: CASSLGLVGGSYNEQFF

V: TRBV30
J: TRBJ1-6
length: 13
CDR3: CASGQRYNSPLHF

V: TRBV29-1
J: TRBJ1-5
length: 12
CDR3: CSVGGPGQPQHF

V: TRBV6-1
J: TRBJ1-2
length: 13
CDR3: CASSELFTYGYTF

V: TRBV27
J: TRBJ1-4
length: 15
CDR3: CASSLMRGAGEKLFF

V: TRBV6-5
J: TRBJ1-2
length: 13
CDR3: CASSYDRNYGYTF

V: TRBV29-1
J: TRBJ2-3
length: 14
CDR3: CSVRDRGTTDTQYF

V: TRBV5-1
J: TRBJ2-5
length: 14
CDR3: CASSLGGNQETQYF

V: TRBV14
J: TRBJ1-1
length: 11
CDR3: CASSQGFTTFF

V: TRBV7-8
J: TRBJ1-2
length: 13
CDR3: CASSHQGTDGYTF

V: TRBV30
J: TRBJ1-4
length: 14
CDR3: CAWSEFATNEKLFF

V: TRBV19
J: TRBJ2-7
length: 15
CDR3: CASSIVHGTSYEQYF

V: TRBV2
J: TRBJ1-6
length: 14
CDR3: CASRRGRGNSPLHF

V: TRBV14
J: TRBJ2-1
length: 14
CDR3: CASSQVLFYNEQFF

V: TRBV18
J: TRBJ2-1
length: 15
CDR3: CASQLLGESNNEQFF

V: TRBV7-6
J: TRBJ2-1
length: 16
CDR3: CASSVIGGSGSNEQFF

V: TRBV5-1
J: TRBJ1-1
length: 13
CDR3: CASSLVSDTEAFF

V: TRBV10-3
J: TRBJ2-5
length: 14
CDR3: CAISPGLKQETQYF

V: TRBV7-9
J: TRBJ1-1
length: 15
CDR3: CASSLAAGANTEAFF

V: TRBV5-1
J: TRBJ2-5
length: 13
CDR3: CASSFEGGETQYF

V: TRBV9
J: TRBJ1-4
length: 13
CDR3: CASSAGQIEKLFF

V: TRBV5-4
J: TRBJ2-1
length: 17
CDR3: CASSSGTSGYGRNEQFF

V: TRBV25-1
J: TRBJ2-7
length: 18
CDR3: CASSALEPGTSGSYEQYF

V: TRBV25-1
J: TRBJ2-4
length: 15
CDR3: CASSEYTVAKNIQYF

V: TRBV28
J: TRBJ2-2
length: 15
CDR3: CASTSGGENTGELFF

V: TRBV5-8
J: TRBJ2-7
length: 15
CDR3: CASSGGTGRAYEQYF

V: TRBV20-1
J: TRBJ1-1
length: 11
CDR3: CSASCWSGAFF

V: TRBV29-1
J: TRBJ1-1
length: 11
CDR3: CSVTVNTEAFF

V: TRBV5-1
J: TRBJ2-2
length: 16
CDR3: CASKTVGTMAAGELFF

V: TRBV5-6
J: TRBJ2-1
length: 16
CDR3: CASSLAGTQSYNEQFF

V: TRBV30
J: NA
length: 14
CDR3: CAWTDRKTHYEQYF

V: TRBV11-2
J: TRBJ2-5
length: 12
CDR3: CASSGDSGTQYF

V: TRBV6-5
J: TRBJ2-2
length: 15
CDR3: CASSYEEGYTGELFF

V: TRBV5-1
J: TRBJ2-1
length: 15
CDR3: CASSLGLAGVSEQFF

V: TRBV29-1
J: TRBJ1-1
length: 10
CDR3: CSVTGLEAFF

V: TRBV6-1
J: TRBJ2-7
length: 13
CDR3: CASKGGLSYEQYF